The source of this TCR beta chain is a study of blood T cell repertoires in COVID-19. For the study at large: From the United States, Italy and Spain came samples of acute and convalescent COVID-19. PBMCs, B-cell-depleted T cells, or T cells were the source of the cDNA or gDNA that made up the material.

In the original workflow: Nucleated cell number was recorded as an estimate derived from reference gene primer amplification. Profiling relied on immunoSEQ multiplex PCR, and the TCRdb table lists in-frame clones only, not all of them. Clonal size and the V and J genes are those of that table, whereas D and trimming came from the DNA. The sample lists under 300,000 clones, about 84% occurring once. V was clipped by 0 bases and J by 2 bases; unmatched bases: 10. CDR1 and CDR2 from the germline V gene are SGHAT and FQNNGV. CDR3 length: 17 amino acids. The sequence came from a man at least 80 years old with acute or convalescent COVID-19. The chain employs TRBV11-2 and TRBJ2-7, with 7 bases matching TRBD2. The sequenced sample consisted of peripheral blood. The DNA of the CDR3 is TGTGCCAGCAGCTTAGATCCTCGGGGAGGGATCACCTACGAGCAGTACTTC. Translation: CASSLDPRGGITYEQYF.